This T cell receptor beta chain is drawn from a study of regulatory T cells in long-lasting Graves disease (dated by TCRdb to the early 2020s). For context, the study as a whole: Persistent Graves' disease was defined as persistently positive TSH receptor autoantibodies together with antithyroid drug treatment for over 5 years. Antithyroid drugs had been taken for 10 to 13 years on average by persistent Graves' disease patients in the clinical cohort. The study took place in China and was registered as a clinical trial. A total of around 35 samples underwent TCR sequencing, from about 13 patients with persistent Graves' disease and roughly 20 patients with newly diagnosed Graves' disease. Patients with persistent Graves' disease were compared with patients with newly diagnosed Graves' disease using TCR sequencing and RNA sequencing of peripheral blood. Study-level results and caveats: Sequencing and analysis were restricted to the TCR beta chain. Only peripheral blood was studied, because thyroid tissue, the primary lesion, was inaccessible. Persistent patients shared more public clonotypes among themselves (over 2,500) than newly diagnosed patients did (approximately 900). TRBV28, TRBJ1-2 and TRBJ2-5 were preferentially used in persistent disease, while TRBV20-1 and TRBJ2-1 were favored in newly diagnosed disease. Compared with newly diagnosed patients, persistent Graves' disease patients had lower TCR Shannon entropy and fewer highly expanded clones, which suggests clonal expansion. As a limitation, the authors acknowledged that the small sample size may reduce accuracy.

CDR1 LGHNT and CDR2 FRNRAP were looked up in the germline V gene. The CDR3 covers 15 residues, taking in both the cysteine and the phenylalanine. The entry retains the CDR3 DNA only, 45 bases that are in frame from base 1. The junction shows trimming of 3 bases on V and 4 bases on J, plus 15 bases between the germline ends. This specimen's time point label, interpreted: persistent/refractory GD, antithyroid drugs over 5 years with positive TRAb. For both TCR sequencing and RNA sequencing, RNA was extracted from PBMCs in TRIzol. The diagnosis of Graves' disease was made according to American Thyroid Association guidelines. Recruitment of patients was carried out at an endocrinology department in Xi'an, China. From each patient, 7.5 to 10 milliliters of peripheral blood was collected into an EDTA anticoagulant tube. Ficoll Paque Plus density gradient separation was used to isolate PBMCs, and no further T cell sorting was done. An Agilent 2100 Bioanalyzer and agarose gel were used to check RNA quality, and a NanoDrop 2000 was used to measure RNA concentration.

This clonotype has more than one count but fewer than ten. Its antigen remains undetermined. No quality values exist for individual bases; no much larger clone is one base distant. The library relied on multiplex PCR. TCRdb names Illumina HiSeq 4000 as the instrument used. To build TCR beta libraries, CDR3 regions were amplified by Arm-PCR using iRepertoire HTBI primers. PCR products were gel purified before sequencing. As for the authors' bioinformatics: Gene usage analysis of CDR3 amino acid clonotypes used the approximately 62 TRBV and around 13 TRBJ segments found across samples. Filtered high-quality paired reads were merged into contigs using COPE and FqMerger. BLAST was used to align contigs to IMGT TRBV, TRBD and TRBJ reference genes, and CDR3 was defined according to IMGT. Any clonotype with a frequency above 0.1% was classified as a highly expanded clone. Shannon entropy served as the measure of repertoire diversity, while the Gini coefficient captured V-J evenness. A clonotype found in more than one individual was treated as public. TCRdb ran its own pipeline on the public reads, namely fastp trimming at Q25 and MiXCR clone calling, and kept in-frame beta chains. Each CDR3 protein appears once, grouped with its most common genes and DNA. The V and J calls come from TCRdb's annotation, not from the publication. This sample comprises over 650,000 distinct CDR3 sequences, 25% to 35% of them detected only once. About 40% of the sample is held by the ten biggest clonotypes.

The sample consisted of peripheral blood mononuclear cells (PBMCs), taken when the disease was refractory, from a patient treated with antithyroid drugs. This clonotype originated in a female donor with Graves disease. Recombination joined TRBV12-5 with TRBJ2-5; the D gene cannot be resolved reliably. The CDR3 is CASGLNSPELETQYF. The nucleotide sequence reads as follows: TGTGCTAGTGGTTTAAACTCCCCGGAATTAGAGACCCAGTACTTC.